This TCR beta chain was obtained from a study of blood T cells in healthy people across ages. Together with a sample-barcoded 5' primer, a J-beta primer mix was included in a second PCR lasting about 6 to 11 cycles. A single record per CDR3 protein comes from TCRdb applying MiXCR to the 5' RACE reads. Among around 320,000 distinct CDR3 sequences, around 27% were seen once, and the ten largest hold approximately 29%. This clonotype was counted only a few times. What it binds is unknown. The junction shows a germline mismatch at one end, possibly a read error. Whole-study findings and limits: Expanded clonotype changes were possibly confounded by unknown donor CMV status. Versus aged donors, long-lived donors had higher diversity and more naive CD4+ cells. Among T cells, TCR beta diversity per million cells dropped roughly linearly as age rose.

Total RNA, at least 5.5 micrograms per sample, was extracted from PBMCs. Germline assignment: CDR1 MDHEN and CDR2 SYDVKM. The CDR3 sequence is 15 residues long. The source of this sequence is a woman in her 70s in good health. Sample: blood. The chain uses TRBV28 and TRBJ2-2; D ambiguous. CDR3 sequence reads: CAGSHISRDTGELFF. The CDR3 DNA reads TGTGCCGGCAGCCACATTTCCCGAGATACCGGGGAGCTGTTTTTT. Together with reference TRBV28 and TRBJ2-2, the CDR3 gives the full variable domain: DVKVTQSSRYLVKRTGEKVFLECVQDMDHENMFWYRQDPGLGLRLIYFSYDVKMKEKGDIPEGYSVSREKKERFSLILESASTNQTSMYLCAGSHISRDTGELFFGEGSRLTVL.